These 32 T cell receptor beta chains came from one sample sequenced in a study of CXCR3-negative and CXCR3-positive naive CD8 T cells. General study findings and limits: TRB CDR3s were more hydrophobic in CXCR3-positive than in CXCR3-negative naive cells.

The authors prepared UMI-labeled TRB cDNA libraries by 5' RACE. TCRdb reanalyzed the 5' RACE reads and collapses them to one entry per CDR3 protein, without DNA. The table lists around 88,000 distinct CDR3 sequences. Antigens for these TCRs are unknown. Specimen: naive CXCR3+ CD8+ T cells from blood. The subset here: CD45RO-CCR7+CD27+CD95- naive CD8+ T cells expressing CXCR3 (TNR3+). These receptors came from a human donor in good health. Some clones in this sample may be carry-over from other donors' samples.

The CDR3: CATPGISYEQYF. The rearrangement uses TRBV19 and TRBJ2-7; absent DNA, TCRdb's TRBD1 call cannot be checked. Germline V gene data show CDR1 as LNHDA and CDR2 as SQIVND (reference sequence). The length of the CDR3 is 12 residues.

The J gene is TRBJ2-7, the V gene TRBV28. CDR3 length equals 11 residues. Germline V gene data show CDR1 as MDHEN and CDR2 as SYDVKM. CDR3 in amino acids: CASREDYEQYF.

The rearrangement uses TRBV4-3 and TRBJ2-1. CDR3 length equals 15 residues. The germline V gene encodes CDR1 LGHNA and CDR2 YSLEER. CDR3 amino acids: CASSQWNLPNNEQFF.

The rearrangement joins TRBV5-1 to TRBJ2-5; TCRdb's D gene call, TRBD2, goes unchecked for lack of DNA. CDR1 SGHRS and CDR2 YFSETQ come from the germline V gene. The CDR3 spans 16 residues. CDR3 region: CASSLGVQGWQETQYF.

J is TRBJ1-5 and V is TRBV12-3 or TRBV12-4. The CDR3 consists of 12 residues. The CDR3: CASSFRGQPQHF.

The chain combines TRBV5-1 with TRBJ2-1; without DNA, the TCRdb call of TRBD2 cannot be checked. The CDR3 runs to 16 residues. Per the germline V gene, CDR1 is SGHRS and CDR2 is YFSETQ. This CDR3 reads CASSKTLAGENNEQFF.

This rearrangement joins TRBV7-2 to TRBJ2-7; TCRdb's assignment of TRBD2 cannot be checked, as there is no DNA. CDR3 size: 18 residues. The germline V gene encodes CDR1 SGHTA and CDR2 FQGNSA. CDR3 sequence: CASSFFGLGRGANYEQYF.

This rearrangement joins TRBV27 to TRBJ2-1; TCRdb's D gene call, TRBD1, goes unchecked for lack of DNA. The CDR3 sequence is 11 residues long. CDR1 is MNHEY, CDR2 SMNVEV, per germline (reference sequence). CDR3: CASSQGDEQFF.

The chain combines TRBV10-3 with TRBJ1-2; the TCRdb D gene call, TRBD1, has no DNA to confirm it. Germline V gene sequence: CDR1 ENHRY, CDR2 SYGVKD. The CDR3 length is 12 residues. The CDR3 here is CAISESGAGYTF.

The chain uses TRBV19 and TRBJ2-1; TCRdb proposes TRBD1, but this gene call is untestable without DNA. Germline V gene data show CDR1 as LNHDA and CDR2 as SQIVND (reference sequence). The CDR3 runs 17 residues. CDR3: CASSIVLGQVGVDEQFF.

The genes are TRBV4-3 and TRBJ2-1; TCRdb names TRBD1, which stays unverified in the absence of DNA. Germline V gene sequence: CDR1 LGHNA, CDR2 YSLEER. The CDR3 sequence is 16 residues long. The CDR3 reads CASSQEWGGSYNEQFF.

The chain uses TRBV14 and TRBJ1-2; TCRdb selects TRBD1, and the lack of DNA leaves this call unchecked. The germline gives CDR1 SGHDN, CDR2 FVKESK. The CDR3 loop spans 19 amino acids. CDR3 loop: CASSQRGGQGFQLNYGYTF.

V usage is TRBV7-9 and J usage is TRBJ2-1; absent DNA, TCRdb's TRBD1 call cannot be checked. CDR1 is SEHNR, CDR2 FQNEAQ, per germline (reference sequence). This CDR3 has 15 amino acids. The CDR3 here is CASRLYGQGYNEQFF.

The CDR3 here is CASSLWPDRTGGRDEQFF. The chain employs TRBV12-3 or TRBV12-4 and TRBJ2-1; TCRdb indicates TRBD2, and absent DNA this call remains unverified. This CDR3 contains 18 residues.

The chain is built from TRBV25-1 and TRBJ1-6; checking the TCRdb D call of TRBD1 is not possible without DNA. The CDR3 runs 19 residues. CDR1 and CDR2 (germline): MGHDK, SYGVNS. CDR3 sequence: CASSDNPLEWMRNNSPLHF.

The chain employs TRBV6-1 and TRBJ1-1. Germline V CDR1 and CDR2: MNHNS, SASEGT. This CDR3 region has 14 residues. CDR3 in amino acids: CASSVLGEGTEAFF.

The chain links TRBV4-2 to TRBJ1-1. Germline V gene sequence: CDR1 LGHNA, CDR2 YNFKEQ. The CDR3 spans 15 residues. The CDR3: CASSQRGIPNTEAFF.

The chain recombines TRBV7-2 with TRBJ2-3; the TCRdb call, TRBD2, lacks DNA for checking. CDR3 length: 16 residues. From germline, CDR1 is SGHTA and CDR2 FQGNSA. The chain's CDR3 is CASSLVGRGGADTQYF.

The chain has TRBV6-2 or TRBV6-3 and TRBJ2-5; TCRdb names TRBD2, which stays unverified in the absence of DNA. The CDR3 loop spans 13 amino acids. CDR1 is MNHEY, CDR2 SVGEGT, per germline. The CDR3 sequence is CASSTAGVETQYF.

The CDR3 protein is CSVDGGGVNKNIQYF. This chain joins TRBV29-1 and TRBJ2-4; TCRdb selects TRBD2, and the lack of DNA leaves this call unchecked. The CDR3 is made up of 15 amino acids. CDR1 and CDR2 (germline): SQVTM, ANQGSEA.

The chain recombines TRBV11-2 with TRBJ2-2; TCRdb picks TRBD1, but there is no DNA to check that call. The CDR3 sequence is 16 residues long. The germline V gene encodes CDR1 SGHAT and CDR2 FQNNGV. The CDR3 loop reads CASSLTGGGYTGELFF.

The chain recombines TRBV7-3 with TRBJ2-1; checking the TCRdb D call of TRBD1 is not possible without DNA. The germline V gene encodes CDR1 SGHTA and CDR2 FQGTGA. This CDR3 has 14 amino acids. CDR3 sequence reads: CASSLSPDYNEQFF.

V usage is TRBV7-6 and J usage is TRBJ2-3; as DNA is missing, the TRBD2 call by TCRdb cannot be tested. The CDR3 totals 16 residues. Germline V gene data show CDR1 as SGHVS and CDR2 as FNYEAQ. The CDR3 protein is CASSLGRGSSTDTQYF.

The CDR3 sequence is CASSRRTSGEETQYF. The chain carries TRBV3-1 and TRBJ2-5; TCRdb reports TRBD2, a call that lacks DNA to check it against. The CDR3 has 15 residues. Germline V CDR1 and CDR2: LGHDT, YNNKEL (reference sequence).

V and J are TRBV6-2 or TRBV6-3 and TRBJ2-2; TCRdb's D call of TRBD1 is untestable without DNA. Germline CDR1 reads MNHEY; CDR2 reads SVGEGT. The CDR3 runs to 16 residues. The CDR3 here is CASRATGGVYTGELFF.

The V gene is TRBV20-1, the J gene TRBJ2-1; absent DNA, TCRdb's TRBD2 call cannot be checked. Germline V gene data show CDR1 as DFQATT and CDR2 as SNEGSKA (reference sequence). The CDR3 covers 16 residues. CDR3 amino acids: CSARASTSGDYNEQFF.

The chain combines TRBV12-3 or TRBV12-4 with TRBJ2-1. The CDR3 is 12 residues long. This CDR3 is CASSSTWNEQFF.

The gene calls are TRBV2 and TRBJ2-7. CDR1 SNHLY and CDR2 FYNNEI come from the germline V gene. This CDR3 comprises 16 residues. The CDR3 here is CASSEGAAKIHYEQYF. Full variable domain (remainder filled in from reference TRBV2 and TRBJ2-7): EPEVTQTPSHQVTQMGQEVILRCVPISNHLYFYWYRQILGQKVEFLVSFYNNEISEKSEIFDDQFSVERPDGSNFTLKIRSTKLEDSAMYFCASSEGAAKIHYEQYFGPGTRLTVT.

V usage is TRBV12-3 or TRBV12-4 and J usage is TRBJ2-1; TCRdb selects TRBD2, and the lack of DNA leaves this call unchecked. The CDR3 has 16 amino acids. CDR3 amino acids: CASSPPEGGGANEQFF.

V and J are TRBV12-5 and TRBJ2-1; absent DNA, TCRdb's TRBD2 call cannot be checked. Germline-derived CDR1 and CDR2 are LGHNT and FRNRAP. The CDR3 is made up of 17 amino acids. The CDR3 loop reads CASVLTQGVVGYNEQFF.

The chain employs TRBV9 and TRBJ2-2; TCRdb names TRBD1, which stays unverified in the absence of DNA. Per the germline V gene, CDR1 is SGDLS and CDR2 is YYNGEE. The CDR3 spans 18 residues. The CDR3 spells CASSANGQGVGNTGELFF.

The genes are TRBV12-3 or TRBV12-4 and TRBJ2-7; TCRdb's D call of TRBD2 is untestable without DNA. CDR3 length: 15 residues. CDR3 protein: CASGADGSGTYEQYF.